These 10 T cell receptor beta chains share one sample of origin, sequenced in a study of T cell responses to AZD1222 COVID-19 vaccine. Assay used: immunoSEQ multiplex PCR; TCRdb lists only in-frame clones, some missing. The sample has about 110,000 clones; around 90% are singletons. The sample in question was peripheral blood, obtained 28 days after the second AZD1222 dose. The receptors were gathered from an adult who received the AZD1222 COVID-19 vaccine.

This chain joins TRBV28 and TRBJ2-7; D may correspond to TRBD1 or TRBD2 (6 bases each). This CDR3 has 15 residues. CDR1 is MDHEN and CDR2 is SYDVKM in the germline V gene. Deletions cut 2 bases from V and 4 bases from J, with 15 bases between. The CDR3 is CASSLRGDPPYEQYF. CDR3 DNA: TGTGCCAGCAGTTTAAGGGGGGACCCTCCGTACGAGCAGTACTTC.

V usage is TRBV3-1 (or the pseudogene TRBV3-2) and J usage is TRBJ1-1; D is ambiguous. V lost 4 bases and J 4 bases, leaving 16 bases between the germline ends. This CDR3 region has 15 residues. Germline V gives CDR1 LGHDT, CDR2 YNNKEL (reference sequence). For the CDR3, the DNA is TGTGCCAGCAGCCGAGAAGCACTCCGGGGCACTGAAGCTTTCTTT. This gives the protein CASSREALRGTEAFF.

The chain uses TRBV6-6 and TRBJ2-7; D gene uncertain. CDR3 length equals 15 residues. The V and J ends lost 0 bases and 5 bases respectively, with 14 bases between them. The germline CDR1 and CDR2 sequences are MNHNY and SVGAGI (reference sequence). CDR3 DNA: TGTGCCAGCAGTTACTCGGGTGGGGTGGTGGACGAGCAGTACTTC. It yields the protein CASSYSGGVVDEQYF.

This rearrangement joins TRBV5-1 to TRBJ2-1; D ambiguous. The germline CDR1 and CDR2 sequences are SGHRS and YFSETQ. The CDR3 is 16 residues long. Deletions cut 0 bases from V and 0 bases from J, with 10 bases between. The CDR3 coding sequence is TGCGCCAGCAGCTTGGCGCAGCCTAGCTCCTACAATGAGCAGTTCTTC. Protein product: CASSLAQPSSYNEQFF.

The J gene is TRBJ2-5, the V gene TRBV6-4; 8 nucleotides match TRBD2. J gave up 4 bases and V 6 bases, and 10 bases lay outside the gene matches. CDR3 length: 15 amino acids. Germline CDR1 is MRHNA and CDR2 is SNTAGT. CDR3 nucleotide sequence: TGTGCCAGCAGCCCCGCGGGGGGCGCGGGAGAGACCCAGTACTTC. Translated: CASSPAGGAGETQYF.

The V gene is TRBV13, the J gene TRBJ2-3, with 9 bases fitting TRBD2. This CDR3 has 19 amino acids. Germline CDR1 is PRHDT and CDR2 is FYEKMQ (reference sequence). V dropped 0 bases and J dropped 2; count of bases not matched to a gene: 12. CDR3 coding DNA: TGTGCCAGCAGCTTAGGCCCCATTCGCGGGGGGGCCTACACAGATACGCAGTATTTT. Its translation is CASSLGPIRGGAYTDTQYF.

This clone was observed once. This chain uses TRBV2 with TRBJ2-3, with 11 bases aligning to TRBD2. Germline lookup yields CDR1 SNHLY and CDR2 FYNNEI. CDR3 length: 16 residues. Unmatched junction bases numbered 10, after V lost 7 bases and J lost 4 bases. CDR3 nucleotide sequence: TGTGCCAGCACCTTACTAGCGGGAGACGGAGCAGATACGCAGTATTTT. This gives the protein CASTLLAGDGADTQYF.

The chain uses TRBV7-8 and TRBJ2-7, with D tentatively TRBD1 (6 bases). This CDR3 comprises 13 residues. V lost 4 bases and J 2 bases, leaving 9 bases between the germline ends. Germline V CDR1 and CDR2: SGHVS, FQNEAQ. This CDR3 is CASSSGTTYEQYF. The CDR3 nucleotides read TGTGCCAGCAGCTCCGGGACAACCTACGAGCAGTACTTC.

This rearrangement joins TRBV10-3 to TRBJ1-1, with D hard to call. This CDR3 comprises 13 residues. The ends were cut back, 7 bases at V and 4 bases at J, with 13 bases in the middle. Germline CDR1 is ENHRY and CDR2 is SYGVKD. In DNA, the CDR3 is TGTGCCATCAATGGCAATGAGGGCACTGAAGCTTTCTTT. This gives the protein CAINGNEGTEAFF.

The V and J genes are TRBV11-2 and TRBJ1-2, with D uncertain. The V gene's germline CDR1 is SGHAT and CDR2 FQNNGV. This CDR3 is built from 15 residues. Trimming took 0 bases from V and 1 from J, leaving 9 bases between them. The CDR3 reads CASSLDRRLNYGYTF. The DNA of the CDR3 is TGTGCCAGCAGCTTAGATCGGCGGCTTAACTATGGCTACACCTTC.